A selection of T cell receptor beta chains follows, all from one sample in a study of blood T cell repertoires in COVID-19. Some clones are missing from TCRdb's copy, which holds only in-frame ones; the method was immunoSEQ multiplex PCR. The table records approximately 260,000 clones, approximately 90% of them present only once. Sequenced sample: peripheral blood. The source is a woman aged 40 to 50 who had recovered from COVID-19. Both conserved end residues are part of each CDR3. Each record gives: D gene, J gene, V gene, CDR3 protein, CDR3 DNA. The D gene is left open where the match is weak.

D: TRBD1; J: TRBJ1-2; V: TRBV10-3; CDR3: CAISGDRGSYGYTF; DNA: TGTGCCATCAGTGGGGACAGGGGGTCCTATGGCTACACCTTC
D: .; J: TRBJ2-2; V: TRBV19; CDR3: CASRLTPNTGELFF; DNA: TGTGCCAGTAGGCTGACACCTAACACCGGGGAGCTGTTTTTT
D: TRBD2; J: TRBJ2-3; V: TRBV15; CDR3: CATSKGLGSTDTQYF; DNA: TGTGCCACCAGCAAAGGACTAGGGTCCACAGATACGCAGTATTTT
D: .; J: TRBJ1-2; V: TRBV12-5; CDR3: CASGRGREGPNYGYTF; DNA: TGTGCTAGTGGCCGGGGCCGGGAGGGACCAAACTATGGCTACACCTTC
D: .; J: TRBJ1-3; V: TRBV9; CDR3: CASSVGGLGGMNTIYF; DNA: TGTGCCAGCAGCGTAGGGGGCCTGGGTGGTATGAACACCATATATTTT
D: TRBD1; J: TRBJ2-7; V: TRBV2; CDR3: CASSTSGTGFYEQYF; DNA: TGTGCCAGCAGTACCTCCGGGACAGGTTTCTACGAGCAGTACTTC
D: .; J: TRBJ2-1; V: TRBV7-3; CDR3: CASSLRGGPYNEQFF; DNA: TGTGCCAGCAGCTTAAGGGGGGGCCCCTACAATGAGCAGTTCTTC
D: .; J: TRBJ2-5; V: TRBV11-3; CDR3: CASSLTAGTETQYF; DNA: TGTGCCAGCAGCTTAACCGCGGGAACGGAGACCCAGTACTTC
D: .; J: TRBJ2-1; V: TRBV6-5; CDR3: CASGRDPSYNEQFF; DNA: TGTGCCAGCGGGAGAGATCCCTCCTACAATGAGCAGTTCTTC
D: .; J: TRBJ1-6; V: TRBV2; CDR3: CASRKPREGNSPLHF; DNA: TGTGCCAGCAGGAAACCCAGGGAGGGTAATTCACCCCTCCACTTT
D: TRBD1; J: TRBJ2-5; V: TRBV7-2; CDR3: CASSYGQGRRETQYF; DNA: TGTGCCAGCAGCTACGGACAGGGACGACGGGAGACCCAGTACTTC